The clone carrying this T cell receptor beta chain has more than one count but fewer than ten. Its antigen is undetermined. Some clones are missing from TCRdb's copy, which holds only in-frame ones; the method was immunoSEQ multiplex PCR. The sample records 3,500 or so clones, around half being singletons. These data come from a study of siplizumab effects on memory and regulatory T cells. The authors kept the mixed lymphocyte reaction cells in coculture at 37°C for about 6 days. Study results and caveats: Siplizumab produced a significant drop in alloreactive sequences attributable to unstimulated CD4+ memory cells.

J gave up 7 bases and V 3 bases, and 13 bases lay outside the gene matches. The CDR3 runs to 16 residues. The germline V gene encodes CDR1 MNHNS and CDR2 SASEGT. V and J are TRBV6-1 and TRBJ2-7; 9 bases align to TRBD2. The specimen sequenced was CFSE-low (dividing) CD4+ T cells sorted from an allogeneic mixed lymphocyte reaction. This clonotype was sampled from a human donor in good health; the cells came from an allogeneic mixed lymphocyte reaction. CDR3 DNA: TGTGCCAGCAGTGACCCTCCCGGCGGGGGGGGTCTGGAGCAGTACTTC. Amino acid sequence: CASSDPPGGGGLEQYF.